The present T cell receptor beta chain was sequenced within a study of cytomegalovirus exposure and HLA in healthy donors. Trimming shortened V by 3 bases and J by 5 bases, and 4 bases separated the two germline ends. This CDR3 has 11 amino acids. Germline loops: CDR1 SGHNT, CDR2 YYREEE (reference sequence). PCR was performed using 60 Vbeta and 13 Jbeta primers. Sequencing was performed with immunoSEQ multiplex PCR; in TCRdb, only in-frame clones are kept and a portion is missing. This sample has 170,000 or so clones, with almost 85% found just once. Source material: PBMCs. The receptor was derived from a boy younger than 10 in good health and CMV-seronegative. This sequence joins TRBV5-4 and TRBJ2-3, with D hard to call. CDR3 in DNA: TGTGCCAGCAGCTCCGTAGATACGCAGTATTTT. Translation: CASSSVDTQYF.